The rows below give T cell receptor beta chains drawn from one sample of a study of CD8+ T cells in alopecia areata. Generated by immunoSEQ multiplex PCR, the TCRdb table keeps only in-frame clones and is missing some. The sample has some 190,000 clones, 60% seen once; the top ten hold under 1.2%. The sample here was CD4+ T cells sorted from blood, taken at week 24, from a patient treated with tofacitinib. These receptors were obtained from a human donor with alopecia areata. CDR3s include the opening cysteine and the closing phenylalanine or tryptophan. D genes are given only for firm matches. The size field is filled for only some rows; it gives once, few, many or a size class.

>-|TRBV6-5|TRBJ2-2|-
TGTGCCAGCAGCTTCCTAGCGAGGAGCGGGGAGCTGTTTTTT
CASSFLARSGELFF
>-|TRBV30|TRBJ2-2|-
TGTGCCTGGAGTCAGCAGGGAACCACCGGGGAGCTGTTTTTT
CAWSQQGTTGELFF
>-|TRBV7-2|TRBJ1-1|-
TGTGCCAGCAGCTTAGGCAGGGCGAACACTGAAGCTTTCTTT
CASSLGRANTEAFF
>-|TRBV19|TRBJ1-5|few
TGTGCCAGTAGGGGGGGGCGAGGGCTTTTGGATCAGCCCCAGCATTTT
CASRGGRGLLDQPQHF
>TRBD2|TRBV29-1|TRBJ2-1|few
TGCAGCGGCTTAGGACTAGCAGGCTACAATGAGCAGTTCTTC
CSGLGLAGYNEQFF
>TRBD1|TRBV11-2|TRBJ2-3|-
TGTGCCAGCAGCCAAGGACAGGGGGGAATGAATACGCAGTATTTT
CASSQGQGGMNTQYF
>-|TRBV29-1|TRBJ1-2|-
TGCAGCGTTGACGAATTCAAGGGCGGTAGCGGCTATGGCTACACCTTC
CSVDEFKGGSGYGYTF
>-|TRBV5-1|TRBJ2-6|-
TGCGCCAGCAGCTTGATGGGGGCCAACGTCCTGACTTTC
CASSLMGANVLTF
>-|TRBV5-1|TRBJ1-6|-
TGCGCCAGCAGCTTGACAAGGGGAAGTACGTCACCCCTCCACTTT
CASSLTRGSTSPLHF
>-|TRBV29-1|TRBJ1-1|once
TGCAGCGTCGAAGGTCGGTTGAACACTGAAGCTTTCTTT
CSVEGRLNTEAFF
>-|TRBV25-1|TRBJ1-2|-
TGTGCCAGCACCAAAGGGGGAAACTATGGCTACACCTTC
CASTKGGNYGYTF
>-|TRBV5-6|TRBJ2-7|once
TGTGCCAGCAGCTTTTTCGGGCTACCCGAGCAGTACTTC
CASSFFGLPEQYF
>-|TRBV9|TRBJ2-3|-
TGTGCCAGCAGCGCCACGTCGGGGCCCGCAGATACGCAGTATTTT
CASSATSGPADTQYF
>-|TRBV18|TRBJ1-1|few
TGTGCCAGCTCACCGAGGGACATGCTGAACACTGAAGCTTTCTTT
CASSPRDMLNTEAFF
>TRBD1|TRBV7-2|TRBJ1-2|few
TGTGCCAGCAGCCCTATGGACAGGGATGGCTACACCTTC
CASSPMDRDGYTF
>TRBD1|TRBV30|TRBJ1-6|-
TGTGCCTCGATGGGACAGGGGAATTCACCCCTCCACTTT
CASMGQGNSPLHF
>-|TRBV11-3|TRBJ1-1|many
TGTGCCAGCGGGAGTTACACTGAAGCTTTCTTT
CASGSYTEAFF
>-|TRBV2|TRBJ1-6|-
TGTGCCAGCAGCTCAATGGGCGATTCACCCCTCCACTTT
CASSSMGDSPLHF
>-|TRBV5-1|TRBJ1-1|-
TGCGCCAGCAGCCTTGACGACAGAAAAGAAGCTTTCTTT
CASSLDDRKEAFF
>TRBD2|TRBV28|TRBJ2-3|-
TGTGCCAGCAGGGGGATGACTAGCGGACACACAGATACGCAGTATTTT
CASRGMTSGHTDTQYF
>-|TRBV14|TRBJ2-7|-
TGTGCCAGCAGCCAAGATGGCCTCTACGAGCAGTACTTC
CASSQDGLYEQYF
>-|TRBV28|TRBJ1-6|few
TGTGCCAGCAGTTTATTGGGCGGTTCCCTCCACTTT
CASSLLGGSLHF
>-|TRBV10-2|TRBJ2-7|-
TGCGCCAGCAGAAACGGACCGGGCGAGCAGTACTTC
CASRNGPGEQYF
>-|TRBV6-1|TRBJ1-1|-
TGTGCCAGCAGAGCCAATTGGATGAACACTGAAGCTTTCTTT
CASRANWMNTEAFF
>TRBD2|TRBV4-2|TRBJ2-1|once
TGTGCCAGCAGTGAGTTGTTAGCGGGGGCCCAGGAGTTCTTC
CASSELLAGAQEFF
>-|TRBV5-1|TRBJ1-3|-
TGCGCCAGCAGCCTAAACTCCCCCGGGAGCGGAAACACCATATATTTT
CASSLNSPGSGNTIYF
>TRBD1|TRBV19|TRBJ1-2|-
TGTGCCAGCAAGGAAACAGGGGGCAACTATGGCTACACCTTC
CASKETGGNYGYTF
>TRBD1|TRBV13|TRBJ1-2|-
TGTGCCAGCAGCTCTACCGGGACAGATGGCTACACCTTC
CASSSTGTDGYTF
>-|TRBV6-5|TRBJ2-3|few
TGTGCCAGCAGTACCACAGATACGCAGTATTTT
CASSTTDTQYF
>-|TRBV9|TRBJ2-2|-
TGTGCCAGCAGCGCCGGGGAGCTGTTTTTT
CASSAGELFF
>TRBD1|TRBV27|TRBJ1-4|-
TGTGCCAGCAGATTCGGGACAGCGGGTAAACTGTTTTTT
CASRFGTAGKLFF
>TRBD1|TRBV19|TRBJ2-2|-
TGTGCCAGTAGTATCAGGGGGCCCGCCGGGGAGCTGTTTTTT
CASSIRGPAGELFF
>-|TRBV20-1|TRBJ2-4|once
TGCAGCCACATGGAGGAAAACATTCAGTACTTC
CSHMEENIQYF
>-|TRBV29-1|TRBJ1-2|-
TGCAGCGTTGTCACAGGGTCCTCCTATGGCTACACCTTC
CSVVTGSSYGYTF
>-|TRBV19|TRBJ2-2|few
TGTGCCAGCGCCCTTGGGTTCTCCGGGGAGCTGTTTTTT
CASALGFSGELFF
>TRBD1|TRBV19|TRBJ2-7|few
TGTGCCAGTAGTATTATCCCATCGACAGGGACGAACTACGAGCAGTACTTC
CASSIIPSTGTNYEQYF
>-|TRBV29-1|TRBJ2-1|few
TGCAGCGTTGGCAACCCGGGACAATCGTCCCTCTTC
CSVGNPGQSSLF
>-|TRBV27|TRBJ2-3|-
TGTGCCAGCAGATTCTCCCGGGGTAGAGGCACAGATACGCAGTATTTT
CASRFSRGRGTDTQYF
>-|TRBV29-1|TRBJ2-5|-
TGCAGCGTTGAGGGGGAGACCCAGTACTTC
CSVEGETQYF
>-|TRBV4-1|TRBJ1-2|-
TGCGCCAGCAGCCAAGATCGACGAACCTATGGCTACACCTTC
CASSQDRRTYGYTF
>-|TRBV18|TRBJ2-7|once
TGTGCCAGCTCACCGAGTGGGGCCTACGAGCAGTACTTC
CASSPSGAYEQYF
>-|TRBV15|TRBJ2-1|-
TGTGCCACCAGCATTGCCTACAATGAGCAGTTCTTC
CATSIAYNEQFF
>-|TRBV6-6|TRBJ2-1|few
TGTGCCGGAGGGACGATGCTCAACAATGAGCAGTTCTTC
CAGGTMLNNEQFF
>-|TRBV30|TRBJ1-1|-
TGTGCCTGGTACCCAGGGACCGGGAACACTGAAGCTTTCTTT
CAWYPGTGNTEAFF
>TRBD2|TRBV29-1|TRBJ2-3|-
TGCAGCGTCTCCACCCCTAGCGGGGGGGCCAATGCGCAGTATTTT
CSVSTPSGGANAQYF